This T cell receptor beta chain was sequenced during a study of T cell repertoires in cytomegalovirus infection. At the level of the study: Recently identified HLA-C-restricted CMV epitopes and well-studied HLA-B-restricted CMV epitopes were used by the study. Study-wide results and limits: What dominated the ex vivo response were HLA-C-restricted CMV-specific TCR beta clonotypes.

V lost 6 bases, J lost 5 bases, and 8 bases stayed unmatched. The CDR3 length is 14 residues. Per germline, CDR1 MDHEN and CDR2 SYDVKM. Details on this clonotype: Its target is unknown.

In TCRdb, the reads were re-called with MiXCR into one record per CDR3 protein. The sample has around 900,000 distinct CDR3 sequences, about a third seen once. The TCR originated in a human donor in good health (CMV status not recorded). Some clones in this sample may be carry-over from other donors' samples. The sequenced sample was cultured CD8+ T cells from PBMCs, obtained from culture after CMV antigen stimulation. This rearrangement joins TRBV28 to TRBJ1-2, with 8 nucleotides matching TRBD1. The CDR3 is CASSADRGYYGYTF. CDR3 in DNA: TGTGCCAGCAGCGCCGACAGGGGTTATTATGGCTACACCTTC.